These 16 T cell receptor beta chains were all obtained from the same sample, sequenced in a study of technical replicates of blood from a few donors. Sequencing used immunoSEQ multiplex PCR; TCRdb keeps in-frame clones, though not all of them. This sample carries about 49,000 clones, more than 85% of them seen once, and the ten largest clones take about 3.9%. Sequenced sample: PBMCs. Receptors were obtained from a human donor in good health. Some clones in this sample may be carry-over from other donors' samples.

The genes are TRBV10-2 and TRBJ2-3; D possibly corresponds to TRBD2 (6 bases). This CDR3 has 14 amino acids. Trimming removed 2 bases at V and 4 bases at J, with 10 bases between. Germline V gives CDR1 WSHSY, CDR2 SAAADI. In nucleotides, the CDR3 is TGCGCCAGCAGTGAGGCGGGGCTCGCAGATACGCAGTATTTT. This sequence encodes CASSEAGLADTQYF.

This chain uses TRBV7-7 with TRBJ2-2; perhaps TRBD2 as D (6 bases). CDR3 length equals 16 residues. V lost 4 bases to trimming and J lost 4 bases, with 16 bases between them. Germline V gives CDR1 SSHAT, CDR2 FNYEAQ (reference sequence). The CDR3 DNA reads as TGTGCCAGCAGCTCACAGACTAGGACCTCCACCGGGGAGCTGTTTTTT. This encodes CASSSQTRTSTGELFF.

V usage is TRBV5-1 and J usage is TRBJ2-5, with 11 bases aligning to TRBD2. Germline CDR1 reads SGHRS; CDR2 reads YFSETQ. The CDR3 has 17 amino acids. J was trimmed by 0 bases and V by 2 bases; bases with no gene match: 6. The CDR3 bases are TGCGCCAGCAGCTTTTATGTAGCGGGGGGGGACCAAGAGACCCAGTACTTC. Amino acid sequence: CASSFYVAGGDQETQYF.

The genes are TRBV10-3 and TRBJ1-1; possible D gene TRBD1, 6 bases. The CDR3 runs 13 residues. Trimming left V 2 bases short and J 6 bases short, with 10 bases between. Germline lookup yields CDR1 ENHRY and CDR2 SYGVKD. CDR3 sequence: CAISEVEGAEAFF. CDR3 in DNA: TGTGCCATCAGTGAGGTTGAGGGGGCTGAAGCTTTCTTT.

The genes are TRBV7-9 and TRBJ2-7; a possible D gene is TRBD1 (5 bases). V was shortened by 5 bases and J by 2 bases, with 13 bases between the two germline ends. This CDR3 comprises 14 residues. Germline V gene sequence: CDR1 SEHNR, CDR2 FQNEAQ (reference sequence). Here the CDR3 reads CASSDAQETYEQYF. The CDR3 DNA sequence: TGTGCCAGCAGCGACGCACAGGAGACCTACGAGCAGTACTTC.

The chain combines TRBV6-6 with TRBJ1-4; 11 positions agree with TRBD1. V was clipped by 2 bases and J by 8 bases; unmatched bases: 7. CDR1 is MNHNY, CDR2 SVGAGI, per germline (reference sequence). The CDR3 runs 16 residues. The CDR3 DNA is TGTGCCAGCAGTTACCTACTCCGGGACAGGGGGGAAAAACTGTTTTTT. Translating it yields CASSYLLRDRGEKLFF.

The count of this clone is one. V is TRBV7-2 and J is TRBJ2-1; 13 bases fit TRBD2. CDR3 length equals 15 residues. V lost 5 bases and J lost 7; bases outside the gene matches: 5. Germline values: CDR1 SGHTA, CDR2 FQGNSA. Here the CDR3 reads CASSVGLAGVNEQFF. DNA of the CDR3: TGTGCCAGCAGCGTTGGACTAGCGGGAGTTAATGAGCAGTTCTTC.

The V call is TRBV11-2, the J call TRBJ2-7, with 7 bases fitting TRBD1. This CDR3 contains 12 residues. Germline V gene lookup returns CDR1 SGHAT and CDR2 FQNNGV. The V gene end was trimmed by 3 bases and the J gene end by 8 bases; junction bases not matched to a gene: 4. CDR3 loop: CASSLDRHQQYF. In nucleotides, the CDR3 is TGTGCCAGCAGCTTGGACAGGCATCAGCAGTACTTC. The complete variable domain, with remaining parts taken from reference TRBV11-2 and TRBJ2-7, reads EAGVAQSPRYKIIEKRQSVAFWCNPISGHATLYWYQQILGQGPKLLIQFQNNGVVDDSQLPKDRFSAERLKGVDSTLKIQPAKLEDSAVYLCASSLDRHQQYFGPGTRLTVT.

V usage is TRBV5-1 and J usage is TRBJ2-3; 7 positions agree with TRBD2. Germline CDR1 is SGHRS and CDR2 is YFSETQ. The trim removed 0 bases at V and 4 bases at J, leaving 2 bases unmatched. The CDR3 is made up of 14 amino acids. CDR3 sequence: CASSLVAGSDTQYF. The CDR3 DNA follows: TGCGCCAGCAGCTTGGTAGCGGGTTCAGATACGCAGTATTTT.

This chain connects TRBV28 to TRBJ1-2, with a possible D match to TRBD1 (6 bases). CDR1 MDHEN and CDR2 SYDVKM come from the germline V gene. The ends were cut back, 1 base at V and 0 bases at J, with 27 bases in the middle. CDR3 length equals 21 residues. The CDR3 is CASSLSWSWDGQRVTNYGYTF. In DNA, the CDR3 is TGTGCCAGCAGTTTATCCTGGTCATGGGATGGACAGAGAGTAACTAACTATGGCTACACCTTC.

The CDR3: CASSSRRQGSEQYF. The CDR3 DNA reads as TGTGCCAGCAGCTCCCGGCGGCAGGGGAGTGAGCAGTACTTC. This rearrangement joins TRBV13 to TRBJ2-7, with D maybe TRBD1 (6 bases). The ends were cut back, 4 bases at V and 7 bases at J, with 17 bases in the middle. Germline V gives CDR1 PRHDT, CDR2 FYEKMQ (reference sequence). CDR3 length equals 14 residues.

V gene TRBV10-3 combines with J gene TRBJ2-1; TRBD2 matches at 10 bases. This CDR3 region has 12 residues. The germline V gene has CDR1 ENHRY and CDR2 SYGVKD. V shed 8 bases and J 8 bases; nucleotides not matched to a gene: 3. Here the CDR3 DNA reads TGTGCCATCGCTAGCGGGGGTTATGAGCAGTTCTTC. This gives the protein CAIASGGYEQFF.

V is TRBV21-1 and J is TRBJ1-2; TRBD1 is the table's D call, not checked against the DNA. TRBV21-1 is flagged as a pseudogene. This CDR3 contains 13 residues. DNA of the CDR3: TGTGCCAGCAGAAGGGACAGCCGAGGGGGCTACACCTTC. Translating it yields CASRRDSRGGYTF.

J is TRBJ2-5 and V is TRBV18, with 15 bases that match TRBD2. There are 16 residues in the CDR3. Germline V gene sequence: CDR1 KGHSH, CDR2 LQKENI. The V segment lost 5 bases and the J segment 6 bases; nucleotides outside the gene matches: 7. The CDR3 sequence is CASSWTSGGAKQTQYF. The CDR3, as DNA: TGTGCCAGCTCATGGACTAGCGGGGGGGCTAAACAGACCCAGTACTTC. The full variable domain, its missing parts supplied by reference TRBV18 and TRBJ2-5, is NAGVMQNPRHLVRRRGQEARLRCSPMKGHSHVYWYRQLPEEGLKFMVYLQKENIIDESGMPKERFSAEFPKEGPSILRIQQVVRGDSAAYFCASSWTSGGAKQTQYFGPGTRLLVL.

The V and J genes are TRBV25-1 and TRBJ2-3; 10 bases are a match to TRBD1. This CDR3 comprises 13 residues. With 6 bases clipped from V and 6 bases from J, the junction kept 3 bases outside the gene matches. In germline, CDR1 is MGHDK, CDR2 SYGVNS. The chain's CDR3 is CASRGTGEDTQYF. In nucleotides, the CDR3 is TGTGCCAGCAGGGGGACAGGGGAGGATACGCAGTATTTT.

This chain links TRBV7-9 with TRBJ1-1; D gene ambiguous. Trimming left V 3 bases short and J 5 bases short, with 4 bases between. This CDR3 comprises 11 residues. Per germline, CDR1 SEHNR and CDR2 FQNEAQ (reference sequence). The CDR3 protein is CASSFGTEAFF. The CDR3 bases are TGTGCCAGCAGCTTCGGTACTGAAGCTTTCTTT.